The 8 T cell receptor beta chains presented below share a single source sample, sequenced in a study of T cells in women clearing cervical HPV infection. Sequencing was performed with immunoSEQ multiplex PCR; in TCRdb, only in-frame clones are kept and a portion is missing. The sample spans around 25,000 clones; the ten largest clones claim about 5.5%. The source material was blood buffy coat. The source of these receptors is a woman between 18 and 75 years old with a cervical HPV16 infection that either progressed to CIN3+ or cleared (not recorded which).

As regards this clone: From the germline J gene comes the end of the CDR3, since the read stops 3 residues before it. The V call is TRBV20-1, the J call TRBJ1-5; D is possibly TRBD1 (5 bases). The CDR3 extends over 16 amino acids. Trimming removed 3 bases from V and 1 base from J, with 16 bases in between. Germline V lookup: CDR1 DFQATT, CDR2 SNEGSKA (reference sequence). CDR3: CSASSRWQGSNQPQHF. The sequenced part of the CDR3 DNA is TGCAGTGCTAGTAGTCGATGGCAGGGAAGCAATCAGCCC.

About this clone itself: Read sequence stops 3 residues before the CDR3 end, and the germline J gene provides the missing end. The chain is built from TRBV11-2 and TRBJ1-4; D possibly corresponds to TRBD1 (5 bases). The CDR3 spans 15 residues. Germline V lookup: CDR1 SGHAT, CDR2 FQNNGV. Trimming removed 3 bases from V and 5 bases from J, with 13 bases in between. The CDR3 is CASSFSSGRNEKLFF. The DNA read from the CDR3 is TGTGCCAGCAGCTTTTCGTCAGGGAGAAATGAAAAA.

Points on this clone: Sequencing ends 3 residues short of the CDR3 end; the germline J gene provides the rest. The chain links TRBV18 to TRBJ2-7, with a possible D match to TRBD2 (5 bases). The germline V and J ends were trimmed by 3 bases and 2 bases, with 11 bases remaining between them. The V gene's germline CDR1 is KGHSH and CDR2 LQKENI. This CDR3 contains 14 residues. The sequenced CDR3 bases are TGTGCCAGCTCACCCTGGACTCTTCCCTACGAG. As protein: CASSPWTLPYE. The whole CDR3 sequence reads CASSPWTLPYEQYF.

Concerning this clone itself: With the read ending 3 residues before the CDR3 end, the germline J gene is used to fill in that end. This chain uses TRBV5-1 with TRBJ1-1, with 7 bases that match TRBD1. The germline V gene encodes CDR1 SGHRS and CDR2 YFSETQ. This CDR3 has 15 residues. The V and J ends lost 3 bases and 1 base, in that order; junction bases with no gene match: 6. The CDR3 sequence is CASSSVKGANTEAFF. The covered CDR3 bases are TGCGCCAGCAGCTCCGTCAAGGGGGCGAACACTGAA.

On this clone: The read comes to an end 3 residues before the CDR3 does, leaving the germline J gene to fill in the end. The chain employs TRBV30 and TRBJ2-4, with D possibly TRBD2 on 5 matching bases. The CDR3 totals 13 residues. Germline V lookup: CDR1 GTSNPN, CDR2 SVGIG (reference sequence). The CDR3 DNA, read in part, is TGTGCCTGGACGGTAATCCCGTCCGAGGGT. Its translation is CAWTVIPSEG. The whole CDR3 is CAWTVIPSEGQYF. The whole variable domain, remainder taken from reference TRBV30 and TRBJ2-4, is SQTIHQWPATLVQPVGSPLSLECTVEGTSNPNLYWYRQAAGRGLQLLFYSVGIGQISSEVPQNLSASRPQDRQFILSSKKLLLSDSGFYLCAWTVIPSEGQYFGAGTRLSVL.

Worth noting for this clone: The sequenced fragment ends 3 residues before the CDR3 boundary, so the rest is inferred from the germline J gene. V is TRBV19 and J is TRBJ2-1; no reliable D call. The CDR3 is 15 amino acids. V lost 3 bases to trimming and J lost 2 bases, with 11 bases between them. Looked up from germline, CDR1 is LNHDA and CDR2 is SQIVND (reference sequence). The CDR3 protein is CASSILAVTYNEQFF. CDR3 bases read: TGTGCCAGTAGTATTCTGGCGGTTACCTACAATGAG. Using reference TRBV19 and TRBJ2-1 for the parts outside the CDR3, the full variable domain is DGGITQSPKYLFRKEGQNVTLSCEQNLNHDAMYWYRQDPGQGLRLIYYSQIVNDFQKGDIAEGYSVSREKKESFPLTVTSAQKNPTAFYLCASSILAVTYNEQFFGPGTRLTVL.

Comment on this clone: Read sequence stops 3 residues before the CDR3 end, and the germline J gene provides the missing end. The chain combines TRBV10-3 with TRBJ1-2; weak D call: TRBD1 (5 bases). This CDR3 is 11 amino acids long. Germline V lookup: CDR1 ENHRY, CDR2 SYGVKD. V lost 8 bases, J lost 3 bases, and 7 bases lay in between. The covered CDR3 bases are TGTGCCATCCGCAGGGACTATGGC. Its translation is CAIRRDYG. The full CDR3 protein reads CAIRRDYGYTF.

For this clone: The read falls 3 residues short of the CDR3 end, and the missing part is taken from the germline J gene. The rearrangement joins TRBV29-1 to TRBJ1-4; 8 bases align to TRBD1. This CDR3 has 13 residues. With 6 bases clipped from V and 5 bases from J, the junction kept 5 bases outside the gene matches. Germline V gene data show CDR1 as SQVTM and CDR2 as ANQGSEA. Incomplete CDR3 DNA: TGCAGCGTCGGACAGGGTATAAATGAAAAA. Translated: CSVGQGINEK. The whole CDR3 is CSVGQGINEKLFF.